One and the same sample provided the 5 T cell receptor beta chains below, sequenced in a study of cytomegalovirus exposure and HLA in healthy donors. This PCR relied on a set of 60 Vbeta primers and 13 Jbeta primers. Measured with immunoSEQ multiplex PCR; TCRdb has only the in-frame clones, and not every one. The sample has about 140,000 clones, 70% to 80% seen once; the top ten hold 1.5% to 2%. Sequenced input: PBMCs. The receptors were gathered from a female donor in good health and CMV-seronegative.

J is TRBJ2-1 and V is TRBV5-1, with 10 bases identical to TRBD2. Germline-derived CDR1 and CDR2 are SGHRS and YFSETQ. This CDR3 has 16 amino acids. Trimming removed 3 bases from V and 12 bases from J; junction bases left unmatched: 15. The CDR3 coding sequence is TGCGCCAGCAGCTCCCTAGCGGGAGTTTCGAGCTTAGGGCAGTTCTTC. It is translated as CASSSLAGVSSLGQFF. The full variable domain, with the rest looked up from reference TRBV5-1 and TRBJ2-1, is KAGVTQTPRYLIKTRGQQVTLSCSPISGHRSVSWYQQTPGQGLQFLFEYFSETQRNKGNFPGRFSGRQFSNSRSEMNVSTLELGDSALYLCASSSLAGVSSLGQFFGPGTRLTVL.

The chain links TRBV7-9 to TRBJ2-4; possible D gene TRBD2, 5 bases. The CDR3 sequence is 17 residues long. Per the germline V gene, CDR1 is SEHNR and CDR2 is FQNEAQ (reference sequence). Between the trimmed V and J ends, which lost 1 base and 3 bases, there was a span of 16 bases. The CDR3: CASSLVLGNQGKNIQYF. CDR3 in DNA: TGTGCCAGCAGCTTAGTACTAGGGAATCAAGGCAAAAACATTCAGTACTTC.

The chain links TRBV18 to TRBJ2-2; 10 nucleotides agree with TRBD1. The J segment lost 6 bases and the V segment lost 2 bases, leaving 9 bases of the junction unmatched. There are 17 residues in the CDR3. CDR1 and CDR2 (germline): KGHSH, LQKENI. The CDR3 coding sequence is TGTGCCAGCTCACCAAACGACAGGGGGCATGGACCCGGGGAGCTGTTTTTT. This sequence encodes CASSPNDRGHGPGELFF.

This sequence joins TRBV6-1 and TRBJ1-1; 9 bases align to TRBD1. Germline CDR1 reads MNHNS; CDR2 reads SASEGT. V dropped 4 bases and J dropped 6; count of bases not matched to a gene: 6. The length of the CDR3 is 14 residues. The CDR3 region has the DNA TGTGCCAGCAGTGTCACAGGGGGCGTCCCTGAAGCTTTCTTT. Protein product: CASSVTGGVPEAFF.

There are a few counts of this clone. The CDR3 sequence: CASSKDRDTEAFF. The CDR3 nucleotides are TGTGCCAGTAGTAAAGACAGGGATACTGAAGCTTTCTTT. This chain joins TRBV19 and TRBJ1-1, with 7 bases matching TRBD1. CDR3 size: 13 residues. The V segment lost 4 bases and the J segment 5 bases; nucleotides outside the gene matches: 4. The germline V gene encodes CDR1 LNHDA and CDR2 SQIVND (reference sequence).